The next 14 T cell receptor beta chains were all read from a single sample in a study of cytomegalovirus exposure and HLA in healthy donors. Vbeta (60) and Jbeta (13) primers were used in the PCR. Sequencing was performed with immunoSEQ multiplex PCR; in TCRdb, only in-frame clones are kept and a portion is missing. The sample holds some 120,000 clones, about 80% seen once. Sequencing was performed on PBMCs. Receptor source: a young man in good health and CMV-seropositive.

In the case of this clone: At one end, the junction sequence differs from germline, possibly due to a read error. CDR3 coding DNA: TGTTCCAGCAGCCATCGACAGGGGCTGAGCACAGATACGCAGTATTTT. Translated: CSSSHRQGLSTDTQYF. The V call is TRBV7-9, the J call TRBJ2-3; 8 positions match TRBD1. In germline, CDR1 is SEHNR, CDR2 FQNEAQ (reference sequence). The CDR3 runs 16 residues.

The chain has TRBV13 and TRBJ2-3, with a weak D call TRBD1 (5 bases). The CDR3 contains 14 residues. V shed 2 bases and J shed 3 bases, with 9 bases lying between them. Germline lookup yields CDR1 PRHDT and CDR2 FYEKMQ (reference sequence). CDR3 residues: CASSLTRVTDTQYF. CDR3 nucleotide sequence: TGTGCCAGCAGCTTAACCAGGGTGACAGATACGCAGTATTTT.

This chain joins TRBV29-1 and TRBJ2-6; the D is unclear. The CDR3 extends over 13 amino acids. The germline gives CDR1 SQVTM, CDR2 ANQGSEA. V gave up 5 bases and J gave up 0 bases, with 5 bases separating them. CDR3 in amino acids: CSVHSSGANVLTF. CDR3 nucleotide sequence: TGCAGCGTTCATAGCTCTGGGGCCAACGTCCTGACTTTC.

The rearrangement links TRBV6-5 to TRBJ2-2; no definite D call. Germline assignment: CDR1 MNHEY and CDR2 SVGAGI. V was trimmed by 1 base and J by 8 bases, leaving 11 bases between them. This CDR3 has 14 residues. The CDR3 nucleotides are TGTGCCAGCAGTTACTTGACCTCCGGGGGGGAGCTGTTTTTT. Translation gives CASSYLTSGGELFF.

In DNA, the CDR3 is TGTGCCATCAGCCCGGAGGGGTTCCATGAGCAGTTCTTC. The encoded protein is CAISPEGFHEQFF. The chain links TRBV10-3 to TRBJ2-1; TRBD2 is a possible D gene (6 bases). Germline V CDR1 and CDR2: ENHRY, SYGVKD. The CDR3 has 13 residues. The V end was cut by 6 bases, the J end by 8 bases, with 14 bases between.

The chain is built from TRBV30 and TRBJ2-3; 7 bases line up with TRBD2. The trim removed 2 bases at V and 4 bases at J, leaving 9 bases unmatched. The CDR3 runs to 15 residues. CDR1 is GTSNPN, CDR2 SVGIG, per germline (reference sequence). The CDR3 here is CAWSPSGREADTQYF. The CDR3 DNA sequence: TGTGCCTGGAGTCCCTCGGGGAGGGAGGCAGATACGCAGTATTTT.

V and J are TRBV18 and TRBJ2-5; perhaps TRBD2 as D (5 bases). Germline lookup yields CDR1 KGHSH and CDR2 LQKENI. V dropped 3 bases and J dropped 5 bases, with 34 bases sitting between them. The CDR3 sequence is 21 residues long. The CDR3 is CASSPNHGFSRDFGVRETQYF. DNA for the CDR3: TGTGCCAGCTCACCTAATCACGGTTTTTCACGGGATTTTGGGGTGCGGGAGACCCAGTACTTC.

The chain couples TRBV18 to TRBJ1-4, with D possibly being TRBD1 (5 bases). The CDR3 has 15 residues. Between the trimmed V and J ends, which lost 3 bases and 4 bases, there was a span of 12 bases. CDR1 is KGHSH and CDR2 is LQKENI in the germline V gene. The CDR3 reads CASSPYQGNNEKLFF. CDR3 coding DNA: TGTGCCAGCTCACCTTACCAGGGTAATAATGAAAAACTGTTTTTT. Supplemented by reference TRBV18 and TRBJ1-4, the full variable domain reads NAGVMQNPRHLVRRRGQEARLRCSPMKGHSHVYWYRQLPEEGLKFMVYLQKENIIDESGMPKERFSAEFPKEGPSILRIQQVVRGDSAAYFCASSPYQGNNEKLFFGSGTQLSVL.

This clone has a handful of counts. V gene TRBV29-1 combines with J gene TRBJ1-2; TRBD1 matches at 8 bases. The CDR3 is made up of 12 amino acids. Germline CDR1 reads SQVTM; CDR2 reads ANQGSEA. The ends lost 2 bases at V and 8 bases at J; junction bases unmatched: 4. The CDR3 protein is CSVEQGAGGYTF. In nucleotides, the CDR3 is TGCAGCGTTGAACAGGGGGCAGGGGGCTACACCTTC. The variable domain in full, completed from reference TRBV29-1 and TRBJ1-2, reads SAVISQKPSRDICQRGTSLTIQCQVDSQVTMMFWYRQQPGQSLTLIATANQGSEATYESGFVIDKFPISRPNLTFSTLTVSNMSPEDSSIYLCSVEQGAGGYTFGSGTRLTVV.

This clone was detected once. The rearrangement links TRBV2 to TRBJ1-1, with TRBD1 as a possible D gene (6 bases). Germline CDR1 is SNHLY and CDR2 is FYNNEI. V was cut by 6 bases and J by 7 bases, with 18 bases left in between. This CDR3 has 14 amino acids. The CDR3 region is CASRGATTVIEAFF. For the CDR3, the DNA is TGTGCCAGCAGGGGGGCCACCACGGTTATTGAAGCTTTCTTT.

This chain uses TRBV25-1 with TRBJ1-1, with D perhaps matching TRBD1 (6 bases). CDR1 and CDR2 (germline): MGHDK, SYGVNS. Trimming took 2 bases from V and 5 from J, leaving 18 bases between them. This CDR3 contains 16 residues. The CDR3 region is CASSEGGDLGATEAFF. The CDR3 coding sequence is TGTGCCAGCAGTGAAGGGGGTGATCTGGGGGCAACTGAAGCTTTCTTT.

J is TRBJ2-7 and V is TRBV9; D might be TRBD1 (8 bases). Germline lookup yields CDR1 SGDLS and CDR2 YYNGEE. The V gene lost 0 bases and the J gene lost 7 bases, with 20 bases spanning the gap. The CDR3 totals 16 residues. CDR3 amino acids: CASSVEGGTGGTEQYF. CDR3 nucleotides: TGTGCCAGCAGCGTAGAGGGGGGGACAGGCGGCACGGAGCAGTACTTC.

This chain links TRBV12-5 with TRBJ2-7; D perhaps matches TRBD2 (6 bases). Trimming pared 0 bases from V and 1 base from J, leaving 10 bases between. CDR3 length: 15 amino acids. In germline, CDR1 is LGHNT, CDR2 FRNRAP. CDR3 nucleotide sequence: TGTGCTAGTGGTTTGGTACTAGCCAGGTCCTACGAGCAGTACTTC. Translation: CASGLVLARSYEQYF.

The V call is TRBV7-7, the J call TRBJ2-3; 7 bases agree with TRBD1. The CDR3 is 14 residues long. Germline V lookup: CDR1 SSHAT, CDR2 FNYEAQ (reference sequence). V shed 3 bases and J 4 bases; nucleotides not matched to a gene: 4. The CDR3 coding sequence is TGTGCCAGCAGCTTGGACAGGAGCTCAGATACGCAGTATTTT. This codes for CASSLDRSSDTQYF.